The 21 T cell receptor beta chains below come from one sample, sequenced in a study of blood T cell repertoires in COVID-19. Method: immunoSEQ multiplex PCR; TCRdb's copy keeps in-frame clones and lacks some. Of fewer than 250,000 clones listed, 87% are singletons. Material for sequencing was PBMCs or T cells enriched from blood (not recorded which). The receptors shown here come from a woman aged 25 to 39 with acute COVID-19.

The chain is built from TRBV19 and TRBJ2-2; 10 bases line up with TRBD1. Germline CDR1 is LNHDA and CDR2 is SQIVND (reference sequence). This CDR3 contains 14 residues. V dropped 6 bases and J dropped 6; count of bases not matched to a gene: 4. CDR3: CASRRQGAAGELFF. The DNA of the CDR3 is TGTGCCAGTAGAAGACAGGGGGCCGCCGGGGAGCTGTTTTTT.

The rearrangement uses TRBV7-9 and TRBJ1-6; D not certain. V was pared by 7 bases and J by 10 bases, with 20 bases between. This CDR3 region has 15 residues. CDR1 is SEHNR and CDR2 is FQNEAQ in the germline V gene (reference sequence). The DNA for the CDR3 is TGTGCCAGCAAGTGGAATCGGGGAGGAAGGTCACCCCTCCACTTT. Amino acid sequence: CASKWNRGGRSPLHF.

The chain recombines TRBV5-5 with TRBJ1-1; no clear D. The germline gives CDR1 SGHKS, CDR2 YYEKEE (reference sequence). Trimming removed 3 bases from V and 1 base from J, with 10 bases in between. This CDR3 spans 14 amino acids. CDR3 amino acids: CASSWLEGNTEAFF. The CDR3 nucleotides read TGTGCCAGCAGCTGGCTGGAGGGGAACACTGAAGCTTTCTTT.

The chain combines TRBV10-3 with TRBJ1-6; D is possibly TRBD1 (5 bases). Germline lookup yields CDR1 ENHRY and CDR2 SYGVKD. CDR3 length: 11 residues. Trimming removed 10 bases at V and 5 bases at J, with 6 bases between. The CDR3 here is CATGNNSPLHF. CDR3 in DNA: TGTGCCACAGGGAATAATTCACCCCTCCACTTT.

CDR3 DNA sequence: TGTGCCCTATTGGGGGGACGTTCTTCGTACACCTTC. This encodes CALLGGRSSYTF. The chain uses TRBV2 and TRBJ1-2; possible D gene TRBD1, 5 bases. V was shortened by 11 bases and J by 11 bases, with 21 bases between the two germline ends. The CDR3 extends over 12 amino acids. Germline V gene lookup returns CDR1 SNHLY and CDR2 FYNNEI. Variable domain in full (rest from reference TRBV2 and TRBJ1-2): EPEVTQTPSHQVTQMGQEVILRCVPISNHLYFYWYRQILGQKVEFLVSFYNNEISEKSEIFDDQFSVERPDGSNFTLKIRSTKLEDSAMYFCALLGGRSSYTFGSGTRLTVV.

This chain links TRBV2 with TRBJ2-5, with 7 bases matching TRBD1. The V segment lost 5 bases and the J segment 3 bases; nucleotides outside the gene matches: 9. From germline, CDR1 is SNHLY and CDR2 FYNNEI. The CDR3 spans 15 residues. CDR3 amino acids: CASSQQGNGEETQYF. The CDR3 region has the DNA TGTGCCAGCAGTCAACAGGGGAATGGAGAAGAGACCCAGTACTTC.

This chain connects TRBV4-3 to TRBJ1-1; no clear D. CDR1 LGHNA and CDR2 YSLEER come from the germline V gene. With 1 base removed from V and 1 base from J, the gap between germline ends came to 7 bases. The CDR3 has 14 residues. The CDR3 sequence: CASSQAPQNTEAFF. CDR3 nucleotides: TGCGCCAGCAGCCAAGCGCCACAGAACACTGAAGCTTTCTTT.

The chain employs TRBV19 and TRBJ1-2; 7 nucleotides match TRBD1. This CDR3 is built from 16 residues. Germline assignment: CDR1 LNHDA and CDR2 SQIVND (reference sequence). Unmatched junction bases numbered 13, after V lost 3 bases and J lost 6 bases. CDR3 in amino acids: CASSIVRGTALDGYTF. The CDR3 DNA sequence: TGTGCCAGTAGTATCGTCAGGGGGACAGCTTTAGATGGCTACACCTTC. Together with reference TRBV19 and TRBJ1-2, the CDR3 gives the full variable domain: DGGITQSPKYLFRKEGQNVTLSCEQNLNHDAMYWYRQDPGQGLRLIYYSQIVNDFQKGDIAEGYSVSREKKESFPLTVTSAQKNPTAFYLCASSIVRGTALDGYTFGSGTRLTVV.

V gene TRBV18 combines with J gene TRBJ1-2; 7 bases agree with TRBD1. This CDR3 contains 15 residues. Per germline, CDR1 KGHSH and CDR2 LQKENI. The ends lost 2 bases at V and 0 bases at J; junction bases unmatched: 3. The CDR3, as DNA: TGTGCCAGCTCACCAGGGGACAGATCTAACTATGGCTACACCTTC. Protein: CASSPGDRSNYGYTF. Based on the CDR3 plus reference TRBV18 and TRBJ1-2, the full variable domain is NAGVMQNPRHLVRRRGQEARLRCSPMKGHSHVYWYRQLPEEGLKFMVYLQKENIIDESGMPKERFSAEFPKEGPSILRIQQVVRGDSAAYFCASSPGDRSNYGYTFGSGTRLTVV.

This clone was seen more than once but under ten times. The chain combines TRBV24-1 with TRBJ1-1, with 9 bases identical to TRBD1. Germline V lookup: CDR1 KGHDR, CDR2 SFDVKD. This CDR3 comprises 13 residues. The V gene end was trimmed by 10 bases and the J gene end by 6 bases; junction bases not matched to a gene: 8. The CDR3 reads CATRGQGSPEAFF. CDR3 nucleotide sequence: TGTGCCACACGTGGACAGGGGAGCCCTGAAGCTTTCTTT.

This sequence joins TRBV4-1 and TRBJ1-4; 8 bases are a match to TRBD1. CDR1 and CDR2 (germline): MGHRA, YSYEKL. The CDR3 length is 16 residues. V trimming: 4 bases; J trimming: 7 bases; junction bases outside the gene matches: 11. DNA of the CDR3: TGCGCCAGCAGCCGAGCCCTTGGGGACAGGAGTGAAAAACTGTTTTTT. Its translation is CASSRALGDRSEKLFF.

V is TRBV27 and J is TRBJ1-2; a weak D match, TRBD1 (6 bases). The CDR3 is made up of 16 amino acids. The V end lost 4 bases, the J end lost 6 bases, and 21 bases lay between the germline ends. The germline V gene encodes CDR1 MNHEY and CDR2 SMNVEV (reference sequence). The CDR3 DNA follows: TGTGCCAGCAGTTCCTTAACAGGGTTTCAGGGCGATGGCTACACCTTC. Translating it yields CASSSLTGFQGDGYTF.

This rearrangement joins TRBV5-1 to TRBJ2-7; D possibly corresponds to TRBD2 (6 bases). V lost 4 bases to trimming and J lost 4 bases, with 27 bases between them. The CDR3 runs 18 residues. Germline CDR1 reads SGHRS; CDR2 reads YFSETQ. CDR3 in amino acids: CASSGPGRSTRGIYEQYF. The CDR3 DNA is TGCGCCAGCAGCGGCCCAGGTAGATCGACCCGGGGGATTTACGAGCAGTACTTC.

The genes are TRBV4-3 and TRBJ2-3; the match to TRBD1 covers 8 bases. The CDR3 loop spans 17 amino acids. V trimming: 0 bases; J trimming: 5 bases; junction bases outside the gene matches: 10. Germline CDR1 LGHNA, CDR2 YSLEER. The CDR3 sequence: CASSQDIATGAKDTQYF. The CDR3 coding sequence is TGCGCCAGCAGCCAAGATATTGCGACAGGGGCGAAAGATACGCAGTATTTT.

This clone appeared once. The V gene is TRBV5-1, the J gene TRBJ1-4; perhaps TRBD1 as D (5 bases). The V gene's germline CDR1 is SGHRS and CDR2 YFSETQ. Trimming took 0 bases from V and 8 from J, leaving 14 bases between them. The CDR3 totals 15 residues. CDR3 residues: CASSLDGGSIEKLFF. CDR3 DNA: TGCGCCAGCAGCTTGGACGGGGGGAGTATCGAAAAACTGTTTTTT.

The rearrangement uses TRBV3-1 (or the pseudogene TRBV3-2) and TRBJ1-5; possible D gene TRBD1, 5 bases. Germline CDR1 is LGHDT and CDR2 is YNNKEL (reference sequence). The CDR3 runs 14 residues. V dropped 5 bases and J dropped 7 bases, with 15 bases sitting between them. The CDR3 is CASSRDRMDQPQHF. The CDR3 DNA is TGTGCCAGCAGCAGAGACAGAATGGACCAGCCCCAGCATTTT.

V is TRBV29-1 and J is TRBJ1-4, with TRBD1 matching 7 bases. Germline V gene data show CDR1 as SQVTM and CDR2 as ANQGSEA. V lost 7 bases and J lost 4; bases outside the gene matches: 9. CDR3 length equals 14 residues. Here the CDR3 reads CSASNYRGNEKLFF. The CDR3 DNA sequence: TGCAGCGCATCTAATTACAGGGGTAATGAAAAACTGTTTTTT.

CDR3 loop: CAVDSVQETQYF. CDR3 DNA sequence: TGCGCCGTTGACAGCGTCCAAGAGACCCAGTACTTC. The V and J genes are TRBV23-1 and TRBJ2-5, with D perhaps TRBD1 (5 bases). TRBV23-1 falls under the ORF class, with uncertain function. CDR3 length: 12 residues. With 11 bases removed from V and 1 base from J, the gap between germline ends came to 11 bases.

This chain links TRBV18 with TRBJ1-3; maybe TRBD1 (5 bases). V was cut by 3 bases and J by 0 bases, with 15 bases left in between. The CDR3 covers 17 residues. The germline V gene encodes CDR1 KGHSH and CDR2 LQKENI. CDR3 sequence reads: CASSPLRGETSGNTIYF. CDR3 in DNA: TGTGCCAGCTCACCTCTCCGGGGGGAAACCTCTGGAAACACCATATATTTT.

The CDR3 sequence is CASSLGQVGETQYF. CDR3 sequence (DNA): TGCGCCAGCAGCCTGGGACAGGTTGGGGAGACCCAGTACTTC. The genes are TRBV5-1 and TRBJ2-5, with TRBD1 identical over 8 bases. V dropped 4 bases and J dropped 5; count of bases not matched to a gene: 7. The CDR3 contains 14 residues. Germline V lookup: CDR1 SGHRS, CDR2 YFSETQ. Based on the CDR3 plus reference TRBV5-1 and TRBJ2-5, the full variable domain is KAGVTQTPRYLIKTRGQQVTLSCSPISGHRSVSWYQQTPGQGLQFLFEYFSETQRNKGNFPGRFSGRQFSNSRSEMNVSTLELGDSALYLCASSLGQVGETQYFGPGTRLLVL.

The gene calls are TRBV4-1 and TRBJ1-2, with D possibly being TRBD1 (5 bases). CDR3 size: 13 residues. In germline, CDR1 is MGHRA, CDR2 YSYEKL. Trimming removed 6 bases at V and 2 bases at J, with 10 bases between. This CDR3 is CASRQDGNYGYTF. The CDR3 DNA sequence: TGCGCCAGCAGACAGGACGGCAACTATGGCTACACCTTC.